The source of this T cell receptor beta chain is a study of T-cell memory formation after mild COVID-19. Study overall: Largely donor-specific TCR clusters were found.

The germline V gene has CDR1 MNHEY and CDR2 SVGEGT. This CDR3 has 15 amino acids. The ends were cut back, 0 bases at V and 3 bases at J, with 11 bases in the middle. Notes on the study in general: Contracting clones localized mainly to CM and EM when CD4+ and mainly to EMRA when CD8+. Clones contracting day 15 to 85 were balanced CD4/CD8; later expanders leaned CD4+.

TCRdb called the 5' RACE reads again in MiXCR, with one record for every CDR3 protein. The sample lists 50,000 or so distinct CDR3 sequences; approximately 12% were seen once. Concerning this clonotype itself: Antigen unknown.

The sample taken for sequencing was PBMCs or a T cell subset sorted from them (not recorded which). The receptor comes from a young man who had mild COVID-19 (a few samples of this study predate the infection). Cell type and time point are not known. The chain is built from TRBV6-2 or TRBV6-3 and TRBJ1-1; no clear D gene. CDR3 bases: TGTGCCAGCAGTTACTCAGCTCGCACGCACACTGAAGCTTTCTTT. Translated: CASSYSARTHTEAFF.